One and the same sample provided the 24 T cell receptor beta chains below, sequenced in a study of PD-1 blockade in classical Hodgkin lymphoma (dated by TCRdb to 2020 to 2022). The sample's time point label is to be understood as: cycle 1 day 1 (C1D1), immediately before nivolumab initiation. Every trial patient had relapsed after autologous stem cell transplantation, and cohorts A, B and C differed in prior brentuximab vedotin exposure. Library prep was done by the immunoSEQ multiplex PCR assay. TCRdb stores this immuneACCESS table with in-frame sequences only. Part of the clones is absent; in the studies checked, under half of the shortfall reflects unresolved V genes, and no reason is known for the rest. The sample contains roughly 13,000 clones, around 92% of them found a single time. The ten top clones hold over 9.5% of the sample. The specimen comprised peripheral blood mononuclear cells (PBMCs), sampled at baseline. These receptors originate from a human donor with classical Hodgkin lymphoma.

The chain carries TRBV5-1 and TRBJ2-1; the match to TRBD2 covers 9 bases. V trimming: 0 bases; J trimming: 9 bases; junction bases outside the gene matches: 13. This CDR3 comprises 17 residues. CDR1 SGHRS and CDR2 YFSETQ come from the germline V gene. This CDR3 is CASSLETGRGGRVEQFF. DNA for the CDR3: TGCGCCAGCAGCTTGGAAACGGGGCGGGGGGGCCGAGTTGAGCAGTTCTTC. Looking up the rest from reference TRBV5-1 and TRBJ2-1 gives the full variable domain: KAGVTQTPRYLIKTRGQQVTLSCSPISGHRSVSWYQQTPGQGLQFLFEYFSETQRNKGNFPGRFSGRQFSNSRSEMNVSTLELGDSALYLCASSLETGRGGRVEQFFGPGTRLTVL.

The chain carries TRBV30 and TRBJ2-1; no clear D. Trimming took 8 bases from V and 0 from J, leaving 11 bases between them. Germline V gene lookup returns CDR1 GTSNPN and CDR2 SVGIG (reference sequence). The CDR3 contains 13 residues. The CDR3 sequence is CAGRVSSYNEQFF. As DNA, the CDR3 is TGTGCCGGCCGAGTGAGCTCCTACAATGAGCAGTTCTTC.

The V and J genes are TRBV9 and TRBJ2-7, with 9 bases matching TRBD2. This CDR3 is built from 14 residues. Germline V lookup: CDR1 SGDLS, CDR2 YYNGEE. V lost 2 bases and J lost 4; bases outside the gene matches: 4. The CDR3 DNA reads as TGTGCCAGCAGCGTGGGACTAGCTGGATACGAGCAGTACTTC. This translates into CASSVGLAGYEQYF.

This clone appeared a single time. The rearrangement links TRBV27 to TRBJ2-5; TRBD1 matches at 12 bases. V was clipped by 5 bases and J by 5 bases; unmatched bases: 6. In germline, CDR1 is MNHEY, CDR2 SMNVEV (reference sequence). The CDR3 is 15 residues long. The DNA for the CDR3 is TGTGCCAGCAGTCTGGGACAGGGGGCTGGGGAGACCCAGTACTTC. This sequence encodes CASSLGQGAGETQYF.

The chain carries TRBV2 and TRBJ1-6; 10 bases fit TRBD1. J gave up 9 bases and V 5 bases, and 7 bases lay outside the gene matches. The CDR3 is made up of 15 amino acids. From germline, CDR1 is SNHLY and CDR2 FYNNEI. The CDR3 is CASSKPGQGFSPLHF. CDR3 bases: TGTGCCAGCAGTAAGCCGGGACAGGGGTTTTCACCCCTCCACTTT. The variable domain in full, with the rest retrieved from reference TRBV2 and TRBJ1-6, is EPEVTQTPSHQVTQMGQEVILRCVPISNHLYFYWYRQILGQKVEFLVSFYNNEISEKSEIFDDQFSVERPDGSNFTLKIRSTKLEDSAMYFCASSKPGQGFSPLHFGNGTRLTVT.

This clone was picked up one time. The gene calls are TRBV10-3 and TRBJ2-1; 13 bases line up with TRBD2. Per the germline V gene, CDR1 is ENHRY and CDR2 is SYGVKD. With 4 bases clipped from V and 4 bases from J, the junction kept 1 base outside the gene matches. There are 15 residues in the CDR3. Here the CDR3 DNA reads TGTGCCATCAGTGGGGGACTAGCGGGATACAATGAGCAGTTCTTC. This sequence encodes CAISGGLAGYNEQFF.

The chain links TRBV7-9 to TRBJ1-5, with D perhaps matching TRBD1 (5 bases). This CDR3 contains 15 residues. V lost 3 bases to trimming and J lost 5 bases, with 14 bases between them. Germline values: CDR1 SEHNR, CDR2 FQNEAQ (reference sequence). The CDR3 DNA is TGTGCCAGCAGCTTGGGCTCGGCGGGGGATCAGCCCCAGCATTTT. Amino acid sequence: CASSLGSAGDQPQHF.

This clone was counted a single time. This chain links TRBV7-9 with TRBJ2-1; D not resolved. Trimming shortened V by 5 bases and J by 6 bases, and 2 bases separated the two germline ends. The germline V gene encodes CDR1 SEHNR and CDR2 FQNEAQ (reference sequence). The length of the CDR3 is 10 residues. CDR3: CASSPNEQFF. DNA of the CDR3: TGTGCCAGCAGCCCCAATGAGCAGTTCTTC.

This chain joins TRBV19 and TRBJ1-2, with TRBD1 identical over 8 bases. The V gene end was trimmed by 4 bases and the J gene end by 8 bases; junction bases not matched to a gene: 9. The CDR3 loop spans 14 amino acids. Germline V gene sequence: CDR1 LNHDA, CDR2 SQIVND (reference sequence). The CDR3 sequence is CASSTRQGIGGYTF. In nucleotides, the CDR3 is TGTGCCAGTAGTACCCGACAGGGGATAGGGGGCTACACCTTC.

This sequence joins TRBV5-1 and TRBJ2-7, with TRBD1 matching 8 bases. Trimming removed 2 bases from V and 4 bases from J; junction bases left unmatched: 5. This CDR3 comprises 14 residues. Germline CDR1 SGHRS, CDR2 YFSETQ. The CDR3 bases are TGCGCCAGCAGCTTCAACAGGGGGAGTTACGAGCAGTACTTC. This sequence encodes CASSFNRGSYEQYF. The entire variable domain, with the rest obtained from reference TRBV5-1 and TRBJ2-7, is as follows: KAGVTQTPRYLIKTRGQQVTLSCSPISGHRSVSWYQQTPGQGLQFLFEYFSETQRNKGNFPGRFSGRQFSNSRSEMNVSTLELGDSALYLCASSFNRGSYEQYFGPGTRLTVT.

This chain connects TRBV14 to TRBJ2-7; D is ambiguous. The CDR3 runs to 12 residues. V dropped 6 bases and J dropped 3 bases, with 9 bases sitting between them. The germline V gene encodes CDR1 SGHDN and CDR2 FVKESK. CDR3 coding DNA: TGTGCCAGCAGTCAGTCCGGCTACGAGCAGTACTTC. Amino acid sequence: CASSQSGYEQYF.

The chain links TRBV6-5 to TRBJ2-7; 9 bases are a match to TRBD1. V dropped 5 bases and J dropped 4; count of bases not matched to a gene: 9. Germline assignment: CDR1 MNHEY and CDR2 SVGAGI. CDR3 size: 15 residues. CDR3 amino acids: CASSPSGTGIYEQYF. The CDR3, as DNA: TGTGCCAGCAGTCCCTCGGGGACAGGGATTTACGAGCAGTACTTC.

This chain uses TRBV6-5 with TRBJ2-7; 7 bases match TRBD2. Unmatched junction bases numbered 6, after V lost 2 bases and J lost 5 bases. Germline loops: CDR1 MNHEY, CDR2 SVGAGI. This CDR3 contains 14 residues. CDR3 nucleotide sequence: TGTGCCAGCAGTTACGACGGGGGGACTGACGAGCAGTACTTC. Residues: CASSYDGGTDEQYF.

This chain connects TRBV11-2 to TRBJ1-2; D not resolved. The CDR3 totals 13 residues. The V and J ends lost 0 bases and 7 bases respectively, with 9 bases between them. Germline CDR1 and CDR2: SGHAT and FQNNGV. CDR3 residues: CASSLDLFSGYTF. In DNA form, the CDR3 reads TGTGCCAGCAGCTTAGATCTTTTTAGTGGCTACACCTTC.

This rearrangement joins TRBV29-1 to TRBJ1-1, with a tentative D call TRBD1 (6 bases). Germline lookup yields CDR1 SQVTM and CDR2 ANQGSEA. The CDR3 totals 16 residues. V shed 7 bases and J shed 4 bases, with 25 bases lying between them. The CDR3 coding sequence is TGCAGCGCGCAAAGGGGGGGGCAAGATATGAGCACTGAAGCTTTCTTT. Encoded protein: CSAQRGGQDMSTEAFF.

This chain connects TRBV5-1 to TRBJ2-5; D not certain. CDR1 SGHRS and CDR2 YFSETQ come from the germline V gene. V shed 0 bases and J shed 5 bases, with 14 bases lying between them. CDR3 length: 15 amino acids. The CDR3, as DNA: TGCGCCAGCAGCTTGGCCAGGAGTTTTGGGGAGACCCAGTACTTC. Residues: CASSLARSFGETQYF. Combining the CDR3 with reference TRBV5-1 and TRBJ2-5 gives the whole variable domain KAGVTQTPRYLIKTRGQQVTLSCSPISGHRSVSWYQQTPGQGLQFLFEYFSETQRNKGNFPGRFSGRQFSNSRSEMNVSTLELGDSALYLCASSLARSFGETQYFGPGTRLLVL.

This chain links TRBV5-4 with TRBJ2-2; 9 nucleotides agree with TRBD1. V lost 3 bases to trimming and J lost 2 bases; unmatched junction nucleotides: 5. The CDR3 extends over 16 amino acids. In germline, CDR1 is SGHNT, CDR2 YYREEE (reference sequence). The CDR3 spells CASSSDRGTNTGELFF. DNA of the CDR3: TGTGCCAGCAGCTCGGACAGGGGTACCAACACCGGGGAGCTGTTTTTT.

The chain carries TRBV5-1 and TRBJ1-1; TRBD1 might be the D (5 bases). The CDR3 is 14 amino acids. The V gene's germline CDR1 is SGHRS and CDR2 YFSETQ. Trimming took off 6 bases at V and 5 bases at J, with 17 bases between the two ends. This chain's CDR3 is CASTYQGFQTEAFF. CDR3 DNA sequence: TGCGCCAGCACCTATCAGGGATTTCAAACTGAAGCTTTCTTT.

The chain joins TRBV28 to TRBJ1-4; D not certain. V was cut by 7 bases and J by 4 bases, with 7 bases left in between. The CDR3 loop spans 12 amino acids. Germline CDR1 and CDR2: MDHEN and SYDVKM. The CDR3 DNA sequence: TGTGCCAGCACTTTCCGTAATGAAAAACTGTTTTTT. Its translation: CASTFRNEKLFF.

The CDR3 coding sequence is TGTGCCTGGAGTGTACTAGCGGGGGTCTTCGGGGACATTCAGTACTTC. Encoded protein: CAWSVLAGVFGDIQYF. The rearrangement uses TRBV30 and TRBJ2-4; 11 nucleotides agree with TRBD2. V was clipped by 0 bases and J by 8 bases; unmatched bases: 9. This CDR3 region has 16 residues. The germline CDR1 and CDR2 sequences are GTSNPN and SVGIG (reference sequence).

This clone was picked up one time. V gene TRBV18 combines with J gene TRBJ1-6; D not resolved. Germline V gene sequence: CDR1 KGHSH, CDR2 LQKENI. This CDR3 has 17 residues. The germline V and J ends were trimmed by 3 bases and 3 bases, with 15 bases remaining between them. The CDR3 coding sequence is TGTGCCAGCTCACCCGCCGAGATCGATTACTATAATTCACCCCTCCACTTT. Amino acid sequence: CASSPAEIDYYNSPLHF.

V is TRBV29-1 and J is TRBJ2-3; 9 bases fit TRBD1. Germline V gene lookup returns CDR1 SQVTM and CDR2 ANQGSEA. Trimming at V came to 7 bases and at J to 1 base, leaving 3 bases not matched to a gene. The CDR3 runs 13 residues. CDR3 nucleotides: TGCAGCGGTGACAGGGGGGGCACAGATACGCAGTATTTT. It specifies CSGDRGGTDTQYF.

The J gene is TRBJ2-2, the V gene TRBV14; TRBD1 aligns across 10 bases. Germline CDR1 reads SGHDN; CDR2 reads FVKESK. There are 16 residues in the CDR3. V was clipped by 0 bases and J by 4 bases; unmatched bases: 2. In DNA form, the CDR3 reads TGTGCCAGCAGCCAAGAGGACAGGGGGGTCACCGGGGAGCTGTTTTTT. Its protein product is CASSQEDRGVTGELFF. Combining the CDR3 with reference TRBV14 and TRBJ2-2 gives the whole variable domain EAGVTQFPSHSVIEKGQTVTLRCDPISGHDNLYWYRRVMGKEIKFLLHFVKESKQDESGMPNNRFLAERTGGTYSTLKVQPAELEDSGVYFCASSQEDRGVTGELFFGEGSRLTVL.

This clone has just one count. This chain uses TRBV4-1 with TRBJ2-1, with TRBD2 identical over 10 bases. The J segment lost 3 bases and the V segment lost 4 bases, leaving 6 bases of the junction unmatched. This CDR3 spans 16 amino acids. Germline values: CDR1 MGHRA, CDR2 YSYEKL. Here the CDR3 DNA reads TGCGCCAGCAGCCCCGATAGCGGGGGGTTCTACAATGAGCAGTTCTTC. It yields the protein CASSPDSGGFYNEQFF.